What follows are 17 T cell receptor beta chains derived from one specimen sequenced in a study of cytomegalovirus exposure and HLA in healthy donors (dated by TCRdb to between 2016 and 2019). Preparation of the library involved the immunoSEQ multiplex PCR assay. For the multiplex PCR, a mixture combining 60 forward primers for TCR Vbeta segments and 13 reverse primers for TCR Jbeta segments was used. The clones in this table, taken by TCRdb from immuneACCESS, are in-frame only. Not every clone is retained; where verified, under half of the shortfall comes from an unresolved V gene, and the cause of the rest is unknown. The sample table contains some 120,000 clones; only one count was recorded for around 83% of them. The biggest ten clones account for just over 1% of the sample. The sequencing sample was made of PBMCs. The receptors shown here come from a human donor in good health.

The chain couples TRBV9 to TRBJ1-2; possible D gene TRBD1, 5 bases. This CDR3 has 12 amino acids. From germline, CDR1 is SGDLS and CDR2 YYNGEE. Trimming cost V 9 bases and J 3 bases, with 12 bases left between them. The CDR3 sequence is CATGEGDYGYTF. DNA for the CDR3: TGTGCCACGGGGGAAGGGGACTATGGCTACACCTTC.

The V and J genes are TRBV6-6 and TRBJ2-5; TRBD1 might be the D (5 bases). The J call may be mistaken, given a closer DNA end match to TRBJ2-7. The CDR3 has 14 amino acids. CDR1 is MNHNY, CDR2 SVGAGI, per germline (reference sequence). CDR3 coding DNA: TGTGCCAGCAGCTCCCTCGACAGTGAACGCGAGCAGTACTTC. Translated, it gives CASSSLDSEREQYF.

The J gene is TRBJ1-1, the V gene TRBV28; D is possibly TRBD1 (6 bases). From germline, CDR1 is MDHEN and CDR2 SYDVKM. The CDR3 is 13 residues long. The V end lost 3 bases, the J end lost 8 bases, and 13 bases lay between the germline ends. In DNA form, the CDR3 reads TGTGCCAGCAGTTTCACAGGGTCCCGGGAAGCTTTCTTT. This sequence encodes CASSFTGSREAFF.

This clone is a singleton in its sample. The gene calls are TRBV10-2 and TRBJ2-2; 8 nucleotides align to TRBD2. With V trimmed by 5 bases and J by 9 bases, 5 bases remained unmatched. This CDR3 is 13 amino acids long. CDR1 is WSHSY, CDR2 SAAADI, per germline. Written as DNA, the CDR3 is TGCGCCAGCAGTATCGGGGGGGCAAGGGAGCTGTTTTTT. Its protein product is CASSIGGARELFF.

This rearrangement joins TRBV19 to TRBJ1-1; D gene unclear. There are 13 residues in the CDR3. Germline-derived CDR1 and CDR2 are LNHDA and SQIVND (reference sequence). V gave up 5 bases and J gave up 4 bases, with 11 bases separating them. This CDR3 is CASSASRSTEAFF. DNA for the CDR3: TGTGCCAGTAGTGCCTCGAGGAGCACTGAAGCTTTCTTT.

The rearrangement joins TRBV9 to TRBJ2-5; TRBD2 agrees at 8 bases. This CDR3 contains 17 residues. J lost 1 base, V lost 0 bases, and 8 bases had no gene match. Per the germline V gene, CDR1 is SGDLS and CDR2 is YYNGEE. Here the CDR3 reads CASSVGAGGRPQETQYF. In DNA, the CDR3 is TGTGCCAGCAGCGTAGGTGCGGGGGGCCGACCCCAAGAGACCCAGTACTTC.

This clone was found once. The CDR3 is CASSGQGLSYEQYF. DNA for the CDR3: TGTGCCAGCTCAGGACAGGGACTCTCCTACGAGCAGTACTTC. The rearrangement uses TRBV18 and TRBJ2-7; TRBD1 agrees at 8 bases. This CDR3 is built from 14 residues. Germline V gene lookup returns CDR1 KGHSH and CDR2 LQKENI. V was pared by 5 bases and J by 0 bases, with 3 bases of the junction left unmatched.

The V call is TRBV4-1, the J call TRBJ2-3, with TRBD2 matching 13 bases. The CDR3 has 17 residues. V was pared by 3 bases and J by 5 bases, with 8 bases of the junction left unmatched. Germline-derived CDR1 and CDR2 are MGHRA and YSYEKL. As DNA, the CDR3 is TGCGCCAGCAGCCAGAAACCGGGACTAGCGGGGAAAGATACGCAGTATTTT. Encoded protein: CASSQKPGLAGKDTQYF.

This chain links TRBV2 with TRBJ2-3; D possibly corresponds to TRBD2 (5 bases). The germline V gene encodes CDR1 SNHLY and CDR2 FYNNEI. The V end lost 6 bases, the J end lost 1 base, and 11 bases lay between the germline ends. This CDR3 spans 14 amino acids. CDR3 sequence reads: CASSDRRGTDTQYF. CDR3 bases: TGTGCCAGCAGCGATCGGCGGGGCACAGATACGCAGTATTTT.

The chain combines TRBV6-6 with TRBJ2-7; D ambiguous. CDR3 length: 12 amino acids. V was cut by 6 bases and J by 7 bases, with 13 bases left in between. From germline, CDR1 is MNHNY and CDR2 SVGAGI (reference sequence). The CDR3 DNA follows: TGTGCCAGCAGCAGCGAGCTCGGAGAGCAGTACTTC. Translation: CASSSELGEQYF.

The V and J genes are TRBV7-9 and TRBJ2-6; the D is unclear. Germline lookup yields CDR1 SEHNR and CDR2 FQNEAQ (reference sequence). The CDR3 spans 14 residues. The V end was cut by 4 bases, the J end by 1 base, with 5 bases between. CDR3 sequence (DNA): TGTGCCAGCAGCTCCAGTTCTGGGGCCAACGTCCTGACTTTC. Translated: CASSSSSGANVLTF.

The chain couples TRBV18 to TRBJ1-4, with 9 bases aligning to TRBD1. After removal of 3 bases from V and 5 bases from J, the junction contained 4 bases not matched to a gene. Germline assignment: CDR1 KGHSH and CDR2 LQKENI. This CDR3 spans 15 amino acids. In nucleotides, the CDR3 is TGTGCCAGCTCACCCTCCGGGACAGGGAATGAAAAACTGTTTTTT. Amino acids: CASSPSGTGNEKLFF. Looking up the rest from reference TRBV18 and TRBJ1-4 gives the full variable domain: NAGVMQNPRHLVRRRGQEARLRCSPMKGHSHVYWYRQLPEEGLKFMVYLQKENIIDESGMPKERFSAEFPKEGPSILRIQQVVRGDSAAYFCASSPSGTGNEKLFFGSGTQLSVL.

The V call is TRBV27, the J call TRBJ1-1; D is perhaps TRBD1 (5 bases). The CDR3 runs to 15 residues. The V and J ends lost 7 bases and 1 base respectively, with 16 bases between them. The germline gives CDR1 MNHEY, CDR2 SMNVEV (reference sequence). CDR3 residues: CASIMDGGGNTEAFF. The CDR3 DNA sequence: TGTGCCAGCATCATGGACGGGGGTGGGAACACTGAAGCTTTCTTT.

This sequence joins TRBV7-9 and TRBJ2-7; D is possibly TRBD2 (6 bases). Deletions cut 5 bases from V and 6 bases from J, with 17 bases between. Germline loops: CDR1 SEHNR, CDR2 FQNEAQ (reference sequence). There are 14 residues in the CDR3. In DNA, the CDR3 is TGTGCCAGCAGCCGGGACTCCCCTCTCTCCGAGCAGTACTTC. Translated: CASSRDSPLSEQYF. Filled out from reference TRBV7-9 and TRBJ2-7, the complete variable domain reads DTGVSQNPRHKITKRGQNVTFRCDPISEHNRLYWYRQTLGQGPEFLTYFQNEAQLEKSRLLSDRFSAERPKGSFSTLEIQRTEQGDSAMYLCASSRDSPLSEQYFGPGTRLTVT.

The chain carries TRBV19 and TRBJ2-5; D remains ambiguous. CDR1 is LNHDA, CDR2 SQIVND, per germline (reference sequence). Trimming took off 2 bases at V and 1 base at J, with 5 bases between the two ends. This CDR3 is built from 13 residues. CDR3 bases: TGTGCCAGTAGTATACAGGTCCAAGAGACCCAGTACTTC. It specifies CASSIQVQETQYF.

V gene TRBV18 combines with J gene TRBJ2-7; 7 positions match TRBD1. Germline values: CDR1 KGHSH, CDR2 LQKENI. Unmatched junction bases numbered 10, after V lost 8 bases and J lost 3 bases. CDR3 length: 14 amino acids. In DNA form, the CDR3 reads TGTGCCAGCGCAGGTGGAACAGGGGTCTACGAGCAGTACTTC. Translation: CASAGGTGVYEQYF.

The J gene is TRBJ1-4, the V gene TRBV6-5; weak D call: TRBD1 (5 bases). Per the germline V gene, CDR1 is MNHEY and CDR2 is SVGAGI. The V and J ends lost 8 bases and 8 bases respectively, with 18 bases between them. The CDR3 is made up of 14 amino acids. The CDR3 nucleotides are TGTGCCAGCGGACTCCGGGGGGACGGGGAAAAACTGTTTTTT. It is translated as CASGLRGDGEKLFF.